The T cell receptor (beta chain) under discussion was sequenced for a study of OX40 agonist ivuxolimab in advanced cancers. As for the study in general: The drug used for patients, ivuxolimab, was an agonistic anti-OX40 (CD134) antibody.

This CDR3 comprises 14 residues. V was shortened by 3 bases and J by 4 bases, with 12 bases between the two germline ends. The germline V gene encodes CDR1 SNHLY and CDR2 FYNNEI. In regard to this clone: Antigen: not known.

Anyone with autoimmune disease history or systemic immunosuppression was excluded. General study findings and limits: The CD4+ and CD8+ T cells in the blood had expanded clonally by week 6 at 0.1 to 3.0 mg/kg.

Libraries were prepared by immunoSEQ multiplex PCR; TCRdb keeps only in-frame clonotypes and omits some of them. The sample has 72,000 or so clones; 85% to 90% are singletons. The sample here was CD4+ or CD8+ T cells sorted from blood, taken in a trial of the OX40 agonist ivuxolimab. The receptor comes from an adult with an advanced solid tumor such as melanoma, head and neck, liver or kidney cancer. This sequence joins TRBV2 and TRBJ1-2, with TRBD1 as a possible D gene (6 bases). CDR3 loop: CASSEQGRTYGYTF. In DNA form, the CDR3 reads TGTGCCAGCAGTGAGCAGGGGCGTACCTATGGCTACACCTTC.